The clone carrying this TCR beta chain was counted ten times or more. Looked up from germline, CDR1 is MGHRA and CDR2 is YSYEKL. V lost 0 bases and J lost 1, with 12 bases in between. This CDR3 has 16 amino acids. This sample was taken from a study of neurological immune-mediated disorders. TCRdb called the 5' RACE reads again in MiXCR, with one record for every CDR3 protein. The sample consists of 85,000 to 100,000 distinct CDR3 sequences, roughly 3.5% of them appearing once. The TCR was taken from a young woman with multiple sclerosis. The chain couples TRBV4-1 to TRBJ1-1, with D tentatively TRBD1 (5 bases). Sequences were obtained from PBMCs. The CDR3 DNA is TGCGCCAGCAGCCAAGATTTGGGGGTCGGGAACACTGAAGCTTTCTTT. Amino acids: CASSQDLGVGNTEAFF.